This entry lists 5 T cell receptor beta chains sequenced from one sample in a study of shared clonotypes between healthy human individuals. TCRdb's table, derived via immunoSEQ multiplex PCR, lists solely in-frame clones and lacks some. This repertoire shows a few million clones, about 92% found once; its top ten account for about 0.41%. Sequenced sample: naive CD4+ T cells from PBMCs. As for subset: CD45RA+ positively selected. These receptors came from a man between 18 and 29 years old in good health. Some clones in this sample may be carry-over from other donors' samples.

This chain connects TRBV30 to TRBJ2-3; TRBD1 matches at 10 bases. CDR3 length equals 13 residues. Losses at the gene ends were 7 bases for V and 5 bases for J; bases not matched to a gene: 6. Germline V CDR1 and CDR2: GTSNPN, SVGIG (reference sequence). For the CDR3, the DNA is TGTGCCTCCGCCGGGACAGGGGAAGATACGCAGTATTTT. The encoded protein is CASAGTGEDTQYF. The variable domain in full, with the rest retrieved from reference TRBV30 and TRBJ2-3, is SQTIHQWPATLVQPVGSPLSLECTVEGTSNPNLYWYRQAAGRGLQLLFYSVGIGQISSEVPQNLSASRPQDRQFILSSKKLLLSDSGFYLCASAGTGEDTQYFGPGTRLTVL.

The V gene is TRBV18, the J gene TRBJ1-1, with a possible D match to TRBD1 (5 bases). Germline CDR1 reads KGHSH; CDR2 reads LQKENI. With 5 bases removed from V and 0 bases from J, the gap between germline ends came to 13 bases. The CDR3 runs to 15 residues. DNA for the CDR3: TGTGCCAGCTCAGACTCAGGGTTCATGAACACTGAAGCTTTCTTT. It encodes CASSDSGFMNTEAFF.

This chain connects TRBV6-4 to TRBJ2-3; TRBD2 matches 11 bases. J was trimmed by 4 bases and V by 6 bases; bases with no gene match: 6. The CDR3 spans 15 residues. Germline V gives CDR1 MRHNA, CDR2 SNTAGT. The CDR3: CASSDSGRAADTQYF. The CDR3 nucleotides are TGTGCCAGCAGCGATAGCGGGAGGGCCGCAGATACGCAGTATTTT.

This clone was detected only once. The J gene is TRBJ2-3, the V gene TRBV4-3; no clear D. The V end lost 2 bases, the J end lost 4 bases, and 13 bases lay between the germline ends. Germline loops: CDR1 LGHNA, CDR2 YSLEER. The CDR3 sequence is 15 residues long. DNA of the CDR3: TGCGCCAGCAGCCAATTCACGGGTTACGCAGATACGCAGTATTTT. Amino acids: CASSQFTGYADTQYF.

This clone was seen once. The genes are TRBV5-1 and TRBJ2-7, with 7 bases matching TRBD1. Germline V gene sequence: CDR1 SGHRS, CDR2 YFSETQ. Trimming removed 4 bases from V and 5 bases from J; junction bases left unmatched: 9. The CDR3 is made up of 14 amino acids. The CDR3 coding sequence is TGCGCCAGCAGCCTCCAGGGGGTAAGGGACGAGCAGTACTTC. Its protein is CASSLQGVRDEQYF.